One T cell receptor beta chain is described in this entry. Its cognate antigen is unknown. The data derive from a study of T cells after yellow fever vaccination. Broader study findings: Post-booster reappearance was seen for most primary-vaccination clones (roughly 97% CD4, around 90% CD8). Any FACS-sorted repertoire could hold abundant clonotypes that contaminate it from the bulk population. It was a weaker secondary response, yet one that peaked faster, at day 5 versus 15.

J lost 5 bases, V lost 0 bases, and 7 bases had no gene match. The CDR3 consists of 15 residues. Germline-derived CDR1 and CDR2 are SGDLS and YYNGEE. Template-switching 5'RACE yielded the TCR cDNA; a universal primer site and UMIs were added in the process. TCRdb reanalysed the 5' RACE reads using MiXCR and keeps one entry per CDR3 protein. The data contain 500,000 to 650,000 distinct CDR3 sequences, 9% to 15% of them singletons. The rearrangement joins TRBV9 to TRBJ2-7, with TRBD1 identical over 8 bases. This TCR was sampled from a man younger than 40 who received the YFV17D yellow fever vaccine. The material was PBMCs, obtained on the day of the yellow fever booster vaccination. The CDR3 sequence is CASSVGRQGWDEQYF. The CDR3 coding sequence is TGTGCCAGCAGCGTAGGCAGACAGGGGTGGGACGAGCAGTACTTC.